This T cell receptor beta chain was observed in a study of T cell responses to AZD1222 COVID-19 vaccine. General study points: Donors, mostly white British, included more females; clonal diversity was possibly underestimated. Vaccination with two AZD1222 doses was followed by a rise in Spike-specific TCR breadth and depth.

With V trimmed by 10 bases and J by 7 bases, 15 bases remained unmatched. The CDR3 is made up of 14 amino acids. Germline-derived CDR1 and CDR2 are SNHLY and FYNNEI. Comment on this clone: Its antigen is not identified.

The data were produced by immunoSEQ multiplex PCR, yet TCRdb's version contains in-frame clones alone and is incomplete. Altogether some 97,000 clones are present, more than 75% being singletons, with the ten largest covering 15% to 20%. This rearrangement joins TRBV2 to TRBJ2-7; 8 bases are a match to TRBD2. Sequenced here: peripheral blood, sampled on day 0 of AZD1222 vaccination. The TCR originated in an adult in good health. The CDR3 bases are TGTGCCATCCGACCAACGGGAGGGCCGAGTGAGCAGTACTTC. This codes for CAIRPTGGPSEQYF.